This TCR beta chain is drawn from a study of T cell responses to AZD1222 COVID-19 vaccine. Study-wide context: Pooled together were second doses at about 4 or about 12 weeks. General study points: Among spike-specific TCRs, nearly half reportedly target unmutated variant regions. Repertoires were obtained only post-peak T cell response. Compared with day 0, the breadth and depth of the Spike-specific TCR repertoire rose significantly after two doses of AZD1222.

Generated by immunoSEQ multiplex PCR, the TCRdb table keeps only in-frame clones and is missing some. The table has 120,000 to 150,000 clones, approximately 94% seen once. Concerning this clone: Its target is unknown.

The receptor comes from an adult in good health. Sequences were derived from peripheral blood, sampled on day 0 of AZD1222 vaccination.

CDR3 bases: TGCGCCAGCAGCTTGGGGTCAGACGACGAGCAGTACTTC. It is translated as CASSLGSDDEQYF. The J gene is TRBJ2-7, the V gene TRBV5-1; D is unclear. Between the trimmed V and J ends, which lost 0 bases and 5 bases, there was a span of 9 bases. The CDR3 spans 13 residues. Germline CDR1 SGHRS, CDR2 YFSETQ.